Below are 31 T cell receptor beta chains sequenced from a single sample in a study of cytomegalovirus exposure and HLA in healthy donors. It was with 60 Vbeta and 13 Jbeta primers that the PCR ran. TCRdb's copy holds only in-frame clones and misses some; the assay was immunoSEQ multiplex PCR. The table has about 110,000 clones, 55% to 75% seen once. Specimen: PBMCs. The source of these receptors is a young man in good health and CMV-seropositive.

V is TRBV4-3 and J is TRBJ2-3; tentatively, D is TRBD2 (5 bases). The germline CDR1 and CDR2 sequences are LGHNA and YSLEER. Trimming took 0 bases from V and 4 from J, leaving 11 bases between them. CDR3 length: 15 residues. The CDR3 reads CASSQDMRVADTQYF. CDR3 DNA: TGCGCCAGCAGCCAAGATATGAGGGTAGCAGATACGCAGTATTTT.

This clone was recorded only once. The chain carries TRBV6-6 and TRBJ1-5; D perhaps matches TRBD1 (5 bases). CDR3 size: 14 residues. Per the germline V gene, CDR1 is MNHNY and CDR2 is SVGAGI (reference sequence). V gave up 8 bases and J gave up 4 bases, with 15 bases separating them. CDR3 DNA: TGTGCCAGCTTCGACTCAGGGATAAATCAGCCCCAGCATTTT. Translating gives CASFDSGINQPQHF.

The rearrangement joins TRBV6-1 to TRBJ2-1, with a weak D call TRBD1 (5 bases). The V end lost 0 bases, the J end lost 2 bases, and 11 bases lay between the germline ends. CDR3 length equals 16 residues. Germline CDR1 is MNHNS and CDR2 is SASEGT. The DNA for the CDR3 is TGTGCCAGCAGTGAAGCCTTGATAGGGGCCTACAATGAGCAGTTCTTC. This encodes CASSEALIGAYNEQFF.

The CDR3 reads CASSVGGYEQYF. The CDR3 DNA follows: TGTGCCAGCAGTGTCGGGGGCTACGAGCAGTACTTC. The chain joins TRBV2 to TRBJ2-7; tentatively, D is TRBD2 (6 bases). CDR3 length: 12 amino acids. From germline, CDR1 is SNHLY and CDR2 FYNNEI. Trimming left V 4 bases short and J 3 bases short, with 7 bases between.

For the CDR3, the DNA is TGTGCCAGCAGCGTGCTAGGGACAGGGCAAAATTCACCCCTCCACTTT. Its protein is CASSVLGTGQNSPLHF. This chain connects TRBV5-6 to TRBJ1-6; 9 bases are shared with TRBD1. Germline CDR1 reads SGHDT; CDR2 reads YYEEEE. CDR3 length: 16 amino acids. J was trimmed by 7 bases and V by 4 bases; bases with no gene match: 9. Using reference TRBV5-6 and TRBJ1-6 for the parts outside the CDR3, the full variable domain is DAGVTQSPTHLIKTRGQQVTLRCSPKSGHDTVSWYQQALGQGPQFIFQYYEEEERQRGNFPDRFSGHQFPNYSSELNVNALLLGDSALYLCASSVLGTGQNSPLHFGNGTRLTVT.

CDR3 region: CASSLGAGRETQYF. The CDR3 DNA reads as TGTGCCAGCAGCTTAGGGGCCGGGCGGGAGACCCAGTACTTC. The genes are TRBV7-3 and TRBJ2-5, with D possibly TRBD1 on 5 matching bases. Deletions cut 2 bases from V and 5 bases from J, with 12 bases between. The length of the CDR3 is 14 residues. Germline V lookup: CDR1 SGHTA, CDR2 FQGTGA.

J is TRBJ2-3 and V is TRBV11-3; 10 nucleotides agree with TRBD2. Germline V CDR1 and CDR2: SGHNT, YENEEA. Trimming removed 3 bases from V and 3 bases from J; junction bases left unmatched: 3. This CDR3 spans 15 amino acids. The CDR3 sequence is CASSLEAGGTDTQYF. The CDR3 DNA reads as TGTGCCAGCAGCTTGGAAGCGGGAGGGACAGATACGCAGTATTTT.

The chain has TRBV5-1 and TRBJ2-7, with 7 bases that match TRBD1. The germline V gene has CDR1 SGHRS and CDR2 YFSETQ. The CDR3 has 14 amino acids. V gave up 0 bases and J gave up 6 bases; unmatched junction bases: 6. The CDR3 DNA sequence: TGCGCCAGCAGCTTGGTTGACAGGGACGGCGAGCAGTACTTC. Translated, it gives CASSLVDRDGEQYF.

V usage is TRBV27 and J usage is TRBJ2-1; TRBD1 matches at 9 bases. Trimming took 5 bases from V and 4 from J; bases not matched to a gene: 9. The CDR3 runs to 16 residues. The germline gives CDR1 MNHEY, CDR2 SMNVEV (reference sequence). In DNA form, the CDR3 reads TGTGCCAGCAGTCAAAGGACAGGGGCCGGTTACAATGAGCAGTTCTTC. It translates to CASSQRTGAGYNEQFF.

The chain carries TRBV11-2 and TRBJ2-1, with 7 nucleotides matching TRBD1. Germline V gene data show CDR1 as SGHAT and CDR2 as FQNNGV. This CDR3 region has 15 residues. Losses at the gene ends were 3 bases for V and 0 bases for J; bases not matched to a gene: 2. CDR3 loop: CASSLTGSSYNEQFF. The CDR3 nucleotides are TGTGCCAGCAGCTTGACAGGGAGCTCCTACAATGAGCAGTTCTTC.

DNA for the CDR3: TGTGCCAGCAGCTCACAGGGGAGGTCGGGGTTAGACACTGAAGCTTTCTTT. It yields the protein CASSSQGRSGLDTEAFF. V usage is TRBV9 and J usage is TRBJ1-1; 7 bases map to TRBD1. This CDR3 is 17 amino acids long. The junction had 15 bases not matched to a gene; V was cut back by 4 bases and J by 3 bases. Germline V gives CDR1 SGDLS, CDR2 YYNGEE. The whole variable domain, remainder taken from reference TRBV9 and TRBJ1-1, is DSGVTQTPKHLITATGQRVTLRCSPRSGDLSVYWYQQSLDQGLQFLIQYYNGEERAKGNILERFSAQQFPDLHSELNLSSLELGDSALYFCASSSQGRSGLDTEAFFGQGTRLTVV.

Only a few counts were recorded for this clone. V and J are TRBV6-5 and TRBJ1-6; a possible D gene is TRBD1 (5 bases). Trimming removed 2 bases from V and 15 bases from J, with 14 bases in between. CDR1 is MNHEY and CDR2 is SVGAGI in the germline V gene. The CDR3 totals 13 residues. The CDR3 reads CASSYALRGFLHF. The CDR3 coding sequence is TGTGCCAGCAGTTACGCCCTTAGGGGATTCCTCCACTTT.

The gene calls are TRBV19 and TRBJ2-5; TRBD1 might be the D (6 bases). The CDR3 totals 14 residues. The V end lost 3 bases, the J end lost 2 bases, and 10 bases lay between the germline ends. CDR1 and CDR2 from the germline V gene are LNHDA and SQIVND (reference sequence). The CDR3 is CASSMSRGQETQYF. DNA for the CDR3: TGTGCCAGTAGTATGAGCAGGGGACAAGAGACCCAGTACTTC.

The rearrangement joins TRBV27 to TRBJ2-3, with D possibly matching TRBD1 (6 bases). The germline V gene encodes CDR1 MNHEY and CDR2 SMNVEV (reference sequence). The CDR3 spans 17 residues. V lost 6 bases, J lost 0 bases, and 19 bases lay in between. CDR3 in DNA: TGTGCCAGCAGCATCCGGGACAAGTACTTGAGCACAGATACGCAGTATTTT. Amino acids: CASSIRDKYLSTDTQYF.

This clone was recorded only once. The CDR3, as DNA: TGTGCCAGCAGCTCTCCGGGACTAGCGGCCCAAGAGACCCAGTACTTC. As protein: CASSSPGLAAQETQYF. The chain combines TRBV7-2 with TRBJ2-5, with 11 bases fitting TRBD2. V was pared by 4 bases and J by 1 base, with 5 bases of the junction left unmatched. Germline loops: CDR1 SGHTA, CDR2 FQGNSA. The CDR3 has 16 residues.

A remark on this clone: The same CDR3 arises from other DNA sequences in this sample as well. The chain links TRBV9 to TRBJ1-5; a weak D match, TRBD1 (6 bases). Germline V gives CDR1 SGDLS, CDR2 YYNGEE. The CDR3 runs to 14 residues. The V end was cut by 3 bases, the J end by 4 bases, with 11 bases between. Written as DNA, the CDR3 is TGTGCCAGCAGCGCATCCCAGGGGAATCAGCCCCAGCATTTT. Translation gives CASSASQGNQPQHF.

The count of this clone is one. This rearrangement joins TRBV7-8 to TRBJ1-5; D gene uncertain. This CDR3 has 13 amino acids. V shed 3 bases and J shed 8 bases, with 11 bases lying between them. CDR1 is SGHVS, CDR2 FQNEAQ, per germline. CDR3: CASSFSPTEPQHF. The CDR3, as DNA: TGTGCCAGCAGCTTTAGCCCGACCGAGCCCCAGCATTTT.

V gene TRBV7-3 combines with J gene TRBJ2-3; 10 nucleotides line up with TRBD1. This CDR3 is 15 amino acids long. V lost 5 bases, J lost 3 bases, and 5 bases stayed unmatched. The germline V gene encodes CDR1 SGHTA and CDR2 FQGTGA. This chain's CDR3 is CASSVGTGDTDTQYF. CDR3 nucleotides: TGTGCCAGCAGCGTAGGGACAGGGGATACAGATACGCAGTATTTT.

Written as DNA, the CDR3 is TGTGCCAGCTCACAGGACAGCCTGCTTAATCAGCCCCAGCATTTT. Translated, it gives CASSQDSLLNQPQHF. The rearrangement joins TRBV18 to TRBJ1-5; maybe TRBD1 (6 bases). The germline V gene has CDR1 KGHSH and CDR2 LQKENI. The CDR3 totals 15 residues. V was trimmed by 4 bases and J by 4 bases, leaving 14 bases between them. The variable domain in full, completed from reference TRBV18 and TRBJ1-5, reads NAGVMQNPRHLVRRRGQEARLRCSPMKGHSHVYWYRQLPEEGLKFMVYLQKENIIDESGMPKERFSAEFPKEGPSILRIQQVVRGDSAAYFCASSQDSLLNQPQHFGDGTRLSIL.

This clone turned up a few times. The chain combines TRBV19 with TRBJ2-3, with D possibly matching TRBD2 (7 bases). The CDR3 totals 13 residues. V was trimmed by 10 bases and J by 3 bases, leaving 14 bases between them. Germline CDR1 and CDR2: LNHDA and SQIVND (reference sequence). The CDR3 DNA follows: TGTGCCACGGGGGGCACCTGGACAGATACGCAGTATTTT. Residues: CATGGTWTDTQYF.

In its sample, this clone was seen once. The V call is TRBV28, the J call TRBJ1-1; TRBD1 matches 10 bases. The germline gives CDR1 MDHEN, CDR2 SYDVKM. The CDR3 spans 14 residues. The trim removed 6 bases at V and 2 bases at J, leaving 3 bases unmatched. The CDR3, as DNA: TGTGCCAGCAGGCGGGACAGGGGAAACACTGAAGCTTTCTTT. Translating it yields CASRRDRGNTEAFF.

The V and J genes are TRBV7-6 and TRBJ2-7; TRBD2 aligns across 10 bases. Trimming took 5 bases from V and 7 from J; bases not matched to a gene: 11. Germline V gives CDR1 SGHVS, CDR2 FNYEAQ. The CDR3 runs to 15 residues. The CDR3 bases are TGTGCCAGCAGCCCAAGCGGGGGGGCGTCTGGAGAGCAGTACTTC. It specifies CASSPSGGASGEQYF.

The genes are TRBV25-1 and TRBJ1-4; D is uncertain. Trimming left V 7 bases short and J 4 bases short, with 10 bases between. The CDR3 is made up of 13 amino acids. The germline V gene encodes CDR1 MGHDK and CDR2 SYGVNS. The CDR3: CASTPRNNEKLFF. The DNA of the CDR3 is TGTGCCAGCACCCCCAGAAATAATGAAAAACTGTTTTTT.

The genes are TRBV11-2 and TRBJ1-2; 8 positions match TRBD1. CDR1 and CDR2 (germline): SGHAT, FQNNGV. J was trimmed by 4 bases and V by 5 bases; bases with no gene match: 6. This CDR3 has 14 residues. The CDR3 spells CASSPGTGTYGYTF. CDR3 DNA: TGTGCCAGCAGCCCGGGGACAGGAACCTATGGCTACACCTTC. The complete variable domain, with remaining parts taken from reference TRBV11-2 and TRBJ1-2, reads EAGVAQSPRYKIIEKRQSVAFWCNPISGHATLYWYQQILGQGPKLLIQFQNNGVVDDSQLPKDRFSAERLKGVDSTLKIQPAKLEDSAVYLCASSPGTGTYGYTFGSGTRLTVV.

This clone has just a few counts. The J gene is TRBJ2-3, the V gene TRBV5-1; 16 bases agree with TRBD2. The CDR3 extends over 17 amino acids. V was pared by 3 bases and J by 1 base, with 2 bases of the junction left unmatched. Germline V gene sequence: CDR1 SGHRS, CDR2 YFSETQ. This CDR3 reads CASSWGTSGGGTDTQYF. The CDR3 bases are TGCGCCAGCAGCTGGGGGACTAGCGGGGGGGGCACAGATACGCAGTATTTT.

The chain employs TRBV6-1 and TRBJ1-1; 7 bases agree with TRBD1. CDR1 is MNHNS, CDR2 SASEGT, per germline. J gave up 4 bases and V 5 bases, and 7 bases lay outside the gene matches. The CDR3 is 14 residues long. CDR3 in amino acids: CASSFNRDSTEAFF. CDR3 nucleotides: TGTGCCAGCAGTTTCAACCGGGACAGCACTGAAGCTTTCTTT.

This chain uses TRBV9 with TRBJ2-3; 9 nucleotides match TRBD1. Per germline, CDR1 SGDLS and CDR2 YYNGEE. This CDR3 region has 15 residues. The junction had 6 bases not matched to a gene; V was cut back by 4 bases and J by 3 bases. This chain's CDR3 is CASSLDRGSTDTQYF. CDR3 DNA: TGTGCCAGCAGCCTGGACAGGGGTAGTACAGATACGCAGTATTTT.

This clone was picked up a small number of times. The rearrangement uses TRBV29-1 and TRBJ2-7, with 8 bases matching TRBD2. The CDR3 is 17 residues long. The trim removed 7 bases at V and 3 bases at J, leaving 20 bases unmatched. Looked up from germline, CDR1 is SQVTM and CDR2 is ANQGSEA. CDR3 in DNA: TGCAGCGCCCAGGCCCCTGAGCGGGAGCGGGTGCTCTACGAGCAGTACGTC. Its protein product is CSAQAPERERVLYEQYV.

This clone appeared once. V usage is TRBV5-4 and J usage is TRBJ2-3; D perhaps matches TRBD2 (6 bases). Germline V gives CDR1 SGHNT, CDR2 YYREEE (reference sequence). V gave up 3 bases and J gave up 0 bases, with 14 bases separating them. This CDR3 has 16 amino acids. CDR3 loop: CASSSNSLASTDTQYF. CDR3 nucleotides: TGTGCCAGCAGCTCCAACTCACTAGCTAGCACAGATACGCAGTATTTT.

This sequence joins TRBV18 and TRBJ1-3, with 7 bases lining up with TRBD1. The CDR3 sequence is 15 residues long. V dropped 4 bases and J dropped 0; count of bases not matched to a gene: 3. Germline CDR1 is KGHSH and CDR2 is LQKENI. CDR3 protein: CASSRGTDSGNTIYF. The CDR3 DNA follows: TGTGCCAGCTCACGGGGGACAGACTCTGGAAACACCATATATTTT.

CDR3 nucleotide sequence: TGTGCCAGCAGCTTAGGGACTAGCTCCTACAATGAGCAGTTCTTC. The encoded protein is CASSLGTSSYNEQFF. The chain employs TRBV5-6 and TRBJ2-1; 8 nucleotides align to TRBD2. The CDR3 spans 15 residues. Germline loops: CDR1 SGHDT, CDR2 YYEEEE. V lost 2 bases and J lost 0; bases outside the gene matches: 1.